The entry below gives a single T cell receptor beta chain sequence along with its context. The data derive from a study of shared clonotypes between healthy human individuals. Genomic DNA from each subset was divided evenly over several immunoSEQ plates. Sequenced by immunoSEQ multiplex PCR; TCRdb stores in-frame clones only, minus some. Here the sample spans roughly 2.5 million clones, roughly nine tenths being singletons. CDR1 and CDR2 (germline): MNHEY, SVGAGI. The CDR3 loop spans 15 amino acids. The ends lost 4 bases at V and 4 bases at J; junction bases unmatched: 9. The TCR sequence derives from a man younger than 35 in good health. The chain combines TRBV6-5 with TRBJ2-5; 7 nucleotides match TRBD1. The material sequenced was naive CD4+ T cells sorted from blood. The subset is: CD45RA+ positively selected. The CDR3 DNA sequence: TGTGCCAGCAGTTTGGGGGACAGAGGTTCAGAGACCCAGTACTTC. The encoded protein is CASSLGDRGSETQYF.